This T cell receptor beta chain was profiled in a study of blood T cells in healthy people across ages (dated by TCRdb to between 2015 and 2016). Concerning the study at large: In model experiments, template switching captured about one uniquely barcoded TCR beta cDNA molecule for every two T cells. To track age-related changes in TCR beta repertoire diversity, the study relied on deep sequencing normalized with unique cDNA molecular identifiers. The donors were split into four age groups: young (average 16 years), middle-aged (roughly 42), aged (around 67) and long-lived (under 90). To avoid experimental bias, donors of different ages were randomly spread across the sequencing lanes. Using the same blood draw, the study looked at two additional independent replicas of 1 million unique cDNA reads for two donors, one aged 18 to 30 and the other aged 80 or older. The investigation overall reported the following: Bulk unsorted PBMC profiling prevented conclusive comparison of naive and antigen-experienced compartments. Observed TCR beta diversity per million T cells fell roughly linearly with age, and a significant reduction was already apparent by age about 43. A strong correlation was found between observed TCR beta diversity and the percentage of naive T cells measured by flow cytometry. The long-lived group showed more naive CD4+ T cells, fewer expanded clones and increased TCR diversity than the aged group, suggesting age selection. Total diversity estimates from one million sequenced T cells were considered lower bounds and underestimates. The CMV infection status of donors was not known, potentially confounding age-related changes in expanded clonotypes.

Donors were a few dozen systemically healthy Caucasian individuals from Russia aged roughly 6 to 90 years. Around 9.8 milliliters of peripheral blood were collected from each donor into EDTA-treated Vacutainer tubes. PBMCs were isolated by Ficoll-Paque density-gradient centrifugation, with at least 6 million obtained per sample. Total RNA, at least 6 micrograms per sample, was extracted from PBMCs with Trizol reagent. For every donor, an aliquot of PBMCs went through flow cytometry to measure the percentages of naive CD45RAhigh/CD27high T cells. Library preparation was by 5' RACE. The sample was run on an Illumina HiSeq 2500. A second PCR of roughly 7 to 12 cycles was run with a J-beta primer mix and a sample-barcoded 5' primer. A template-switch 5' adaptor carrying 12 random nucleotides introduced a unique molecular identifier onto each TCR beta cDNA molecule. Each sample yielded at least 3 million CDR3-containing paired-end reads. First-strand cDNA synthesis was performed from all RNA using the Mint cDNA synthesis kit, with priming by a TRBC-specific oligonucleotide. Following uracil-DNA glycosylase treatment, a first 18-cycle PCR with universal primers M1SS and BC2_uni_R was performed on all cDNA. In the original analysis: Normalization of each sample was performed by random selection of 1 million high-quality reads, each carrying a distinct molecular identifier. Reads with shared molecular identifiers were discarded instead of being binned into consensus sequences. MiTCR, with a Q25 quality threshold and the strictest error-elimination algorithm, was used for CDR3 identification, clonotype clustering and error correction. A nonparametric unseen species model using Euler transformation provided a lower-bound estimate of total TCR beta diversity. The public reads were reanalyzed by TCRdb: fastp trimming at Q25, MiXCR alignment, in-frame beta chains only. Each CDR3 protein appears once, grouped with its most common genes and DNA. Clone size and V and J calls follow TCRdb, not the original study. The sample contains some 750,000 distinct CDR3 sequences, 20% to 25% of them found a single time. Less than 25% of the sample goes to the ten largest clones.

The germline V gene sets CDR1 to SNHLY and CDR2 to FYNNEI. The CDR3 sequence holds 12 residues, the cysteine and phenylalanine included. Only CDR3 DNA remains: 36 bases, in frame from the first base. Germline trimming amounts to 8 bases on V and 8 bases on J, with 6 as the count of junction bases outside the gene matches. A remark on this clonotype: Its antigen is currently not known. Per-base quality was not reported, and no clone a single base away is much larger than it.

The chain couples TRBV2 to TRBJ1-2; TRBD1 agrees with 9 junctional bases. The sequenced sample was blood. The sequence was collected from a man between 65 and 80 years old in good health. Here the CDR3 is given as CASLRTGEGYTF. The DNA sequence follows: TGTGCCAGCCTTAGGACAGGGGAAGGCTACACCTTC.